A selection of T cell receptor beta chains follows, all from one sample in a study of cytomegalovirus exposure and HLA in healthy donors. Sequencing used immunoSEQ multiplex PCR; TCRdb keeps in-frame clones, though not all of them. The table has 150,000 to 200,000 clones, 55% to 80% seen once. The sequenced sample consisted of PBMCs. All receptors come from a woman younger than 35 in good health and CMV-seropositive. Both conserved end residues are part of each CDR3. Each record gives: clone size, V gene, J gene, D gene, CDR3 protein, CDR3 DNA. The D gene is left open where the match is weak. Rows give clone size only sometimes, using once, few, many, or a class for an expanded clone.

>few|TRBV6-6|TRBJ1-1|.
CASTLNVWGGHTEAFF
TGTGCCAGCACGCTGAATGTGTGGGGGGGACACACTGAAGCTTTCTTT
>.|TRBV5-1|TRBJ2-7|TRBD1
CASSLAAGQGREQYF
TGCGCCAGCAGCTTGGCCGCTGGACAGGGTCGCGAGCAGTACTTC
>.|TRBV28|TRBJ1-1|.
CASMNQGLAFF
TGTGCCAGCATGAATCAGGGGTTGGCTTTCTTT
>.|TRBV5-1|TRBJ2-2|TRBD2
CASSLGTSGRAAGELFF
TGCGCCAGCAGCTTGGGGACTAGCGGGAGGGCGGCCGGGGAGCTGTTTTTT
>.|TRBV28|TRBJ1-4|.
CASSSWGDATSEKLFF
TGTGCCAGCTCCTCATGGGGGGACGCAACTAGTGAAAAACTGTTTTTT
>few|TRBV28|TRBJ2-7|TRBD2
CASTPGGRFNEQYF
TGTGCCAGCACCCCGGGCGGGAGATTCAACGAGCAGTACTTC
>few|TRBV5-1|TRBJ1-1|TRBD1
CASSQGTANLNTEAFF
TGCGCCAGCAGCCAAGGGACAGCAAACTTGAACACTGAAGCTTTCTTT
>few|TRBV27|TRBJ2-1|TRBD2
CASSLFSGTKVNEQFF
TGTGCCAGCAGTTTATTCTCCGGGACTAAAGTTAATGAGCAGTTCTTC
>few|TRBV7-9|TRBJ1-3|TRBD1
CASRNRGNDLHSGNTIYF
TGTGCCAGCAGGAACAGGGGGAATGACTTGCACTCTGGAAACACCATATATTTT
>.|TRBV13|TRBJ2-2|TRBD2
CASSPGLAGDSGELFF
TGTGCCAGCAGCCCCGGACTAGCGGGAGACTCCGGGGAGCTGTTTTTT
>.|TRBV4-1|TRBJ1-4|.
CASSPNGGGINEKLFF
TGCGCCAGCAGCCCGAACGGGGGGGGGATTAATGAAAAACTGTTTTTT
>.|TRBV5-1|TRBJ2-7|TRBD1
CASSLGGQGPYEQYF
TGCGCCAGCAGCTTGGGGGGACAGGGACCCTACGAGCAGTACTTC
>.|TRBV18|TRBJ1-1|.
CASSPPVGNTEAFF
TGTGCCAGCTCACCCCCGGTTGGGAACACTGAAGCTTTCTTT
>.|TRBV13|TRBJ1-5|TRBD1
CASSIRTGSQPQHF
TGTGCCAGCAGCATCCGGACAGGGTCACAGCCCCAGCATTTT
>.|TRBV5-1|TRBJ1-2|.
CASSLTPSSSYGYTF
TGCGCCAGCAGCTTGACCCCTTCTTCCAGCTATGGCTACACCTTC
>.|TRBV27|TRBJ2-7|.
CASSPGADRIFYYEQYF
TGTGCCAGCAGTCCCGGAGCGGACAGAATTTTTTACTACGAGCAGTACTTC
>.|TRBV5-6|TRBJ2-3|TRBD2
CASGAGAGDTQYF
TGTGCCAGCGGAGCGGGGGCCGGGGATACGCAGTATTTT
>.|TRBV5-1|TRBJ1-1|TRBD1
CASRPGTENTEAFF
TGCGCCAGCAGGCCCGGGACAGAGAACACTGAAGCTTTCTTT
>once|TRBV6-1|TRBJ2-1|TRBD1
CASSEGQVRDNEQFF
TGTGCCAGCAGTGAGGGACAGGTTAGGGACAATGAGCAGTTCTTC
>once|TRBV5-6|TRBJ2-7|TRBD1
CASTGTGGSYEQYF
TGTGCCAGCACCGGGACAGGGGGTTCCTACGAGCAGTACTTC
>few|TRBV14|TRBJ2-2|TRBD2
CASSHRLAGTGELFF
TGTGCCAGCAGCCATCGCCTAGCGGGGACCGGGGAGCTGTTTTTT
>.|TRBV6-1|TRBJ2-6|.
CASSEDLGANVLTF
TGTGCCAGCAGTGAAGACTTGGGGGCCAACGTCCTGACTTTC
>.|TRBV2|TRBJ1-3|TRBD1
CASRGQGSRNTIYF
TGTGCCAGCAGGGGACAGGGGAGCAGAAACACCATATATTTT
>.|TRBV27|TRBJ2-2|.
CASSLLNTGELFF
TGTGCCAGCAGTTTACTGAACACCGGGGAGCTGTTTTTT
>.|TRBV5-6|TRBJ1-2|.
CASSPGLILYGYTF
TGTGCCAGCAGCCCAGGTCTAATCCTCTATGGCTACACCTTC
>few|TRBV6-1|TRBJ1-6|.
CASYNREGSPLHF
TGTGCCAGCTATAACAGGGAGGGTTCACCCCTCCACTTT
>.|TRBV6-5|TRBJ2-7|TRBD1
CASSYQGQFGYEQYF
TGTGCCAGCAGTTACCAGGGACAGTTCGGCTACGAGCAGTACTTC
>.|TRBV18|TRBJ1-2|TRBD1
CASSPGQDRFGYTF
TGTGCCAGCTCGCCCGGACAGGACAGGTTTGGCTACACCTTC
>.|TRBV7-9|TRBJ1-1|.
CASSSQDPGEAFF
TGTGCCAGCAGTTCTCAGGATCCAGGAGAAGCTTTCTTT
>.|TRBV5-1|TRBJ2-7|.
CASSLDGYEQYF
TGCGCCAGCAGCTTGGACGGGTACGAGCAGTACTTC
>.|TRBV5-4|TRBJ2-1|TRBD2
CASSLAGGSPFSYNEQFF
TGTGCCAGCAGCTTGGCCGGGGGGTCCCCCTTCTCCTACAATGAGCAGTTCTTC
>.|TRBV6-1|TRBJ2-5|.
CASSEAHGGETQYF
TGTGCCAGCAGTGAAGCGCACGGGGGAGAGACCCAGTACTTC
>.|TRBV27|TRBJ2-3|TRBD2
CASSWLAGLTDTQYF
TGTGCCAGCAGTTGGCTAGCGGGATTGACAGATACGCAGTATTTT
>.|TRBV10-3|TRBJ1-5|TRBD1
CAISESLYPGQGNQPQHF
TGTGCCATCAGTGAGTCGCTGTACCCGGGACAGGGAAATCAGCCCCAGCATTTT
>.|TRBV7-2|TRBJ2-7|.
CASSSGLPEGEQYF
TGTGCCAGCAGCTCCGGACTCCCGGAGGGCGAGCAGTACTTC
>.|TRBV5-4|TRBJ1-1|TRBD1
CASSFPGQPFTEAFF
TGTGCCAGCAGCTTTCCGGGACAGCCGTTCACTGAAGCTTTCTTT
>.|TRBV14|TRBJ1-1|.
CASSQEAVNTEAFF
TGTGCCAGCAGCCAAGAGGCAGTGAACACTGAAGCTTTCTTT
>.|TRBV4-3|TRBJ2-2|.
CASSQDVNTGELFF
TGCGCCAGCAGTCAAGATGTAAACACCGGGGAGCTGTTTTTT
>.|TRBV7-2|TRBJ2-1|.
CASQKGQTYNEQFF
TGTGCCAGCCAGAAGGGGCAGACCTACAATGAGCAGTTCTTC
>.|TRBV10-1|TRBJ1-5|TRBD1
CASSESVGQGGNQPQHF
TGCGCCAGCAGTGAGTCTGTGGGACAGGGAGGGAATCAGCCCCAGCATTTT
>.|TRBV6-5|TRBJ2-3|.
CASRRTGSTDTQYF
TGTGCCAGCAGGAGGACTGGGAGCACAGATACGCAGTATTTT
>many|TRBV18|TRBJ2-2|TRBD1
CASSPYGTGDTTGELFF
TGTGCCAGCTCACCGTACGGGACAGGGGACACCACCGGGGAGCTGTTTTTT
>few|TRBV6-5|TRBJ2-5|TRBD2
CASGGWTSGQETQYF
TGTGCCAGCGGCGGGTGGACTAGCGGCCAAGAGACCCAGTACTTC
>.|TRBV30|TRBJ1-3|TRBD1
CACFPGQGLGGNTIYF
TGTGCCTGCTTTCCGGGACAGGGGTTGGGTGGAAACACCATATATTTT
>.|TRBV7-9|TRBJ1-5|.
CASSPEGEPQHF
TGTGCCAGCAGCCCAGAGGGGGAGCCCCAGCATTTT
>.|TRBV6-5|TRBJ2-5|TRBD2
CASSASGGGTQYF
TGTGCCAGCAGTGCTAGCGGGGGGGGGACCCAGTACTTC
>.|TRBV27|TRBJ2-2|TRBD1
CASSSQGGELFF
TGTGCCAGCAGTTCACAGGGGGGGGAGCTGTTTTTT
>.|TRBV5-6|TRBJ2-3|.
CASSPRQDLATDTQYF
TGTGCCAGCAGCCCCAGACAGGACCTTGCCACAGATACGCAGTATTTT